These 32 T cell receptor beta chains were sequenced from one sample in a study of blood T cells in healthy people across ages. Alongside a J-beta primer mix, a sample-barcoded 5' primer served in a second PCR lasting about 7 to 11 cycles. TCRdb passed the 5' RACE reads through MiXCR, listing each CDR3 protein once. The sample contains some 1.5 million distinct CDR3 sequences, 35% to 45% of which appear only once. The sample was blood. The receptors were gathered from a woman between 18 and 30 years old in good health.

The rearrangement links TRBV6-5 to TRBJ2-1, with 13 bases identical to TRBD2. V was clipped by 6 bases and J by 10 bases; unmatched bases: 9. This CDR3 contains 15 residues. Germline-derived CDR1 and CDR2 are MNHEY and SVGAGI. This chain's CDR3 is CASSSQLAGGEEQFF. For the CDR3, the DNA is TGTGCCAGCAGCAGTCAACTAGCGGGAGGGGAAGAGCAGTTCTTC.

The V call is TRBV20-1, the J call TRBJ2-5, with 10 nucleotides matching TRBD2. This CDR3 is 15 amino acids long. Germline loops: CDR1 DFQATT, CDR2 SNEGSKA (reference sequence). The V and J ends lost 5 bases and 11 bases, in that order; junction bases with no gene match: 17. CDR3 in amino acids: CSAHRGLAGASRQYF. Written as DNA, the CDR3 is TGCAGTGCTCACCGAGGGCTAGCGGGGGCATCGAGGCAGTACTTC.

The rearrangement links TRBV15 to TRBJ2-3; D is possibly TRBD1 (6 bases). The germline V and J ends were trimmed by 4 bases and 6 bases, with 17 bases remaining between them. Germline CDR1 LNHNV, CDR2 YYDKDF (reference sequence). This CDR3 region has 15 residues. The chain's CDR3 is CATSKHGTSGDTQYF. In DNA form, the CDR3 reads TGTGCCACCAGCAAGCACGGGACATCGGGGGATACGCAGTATTTT.

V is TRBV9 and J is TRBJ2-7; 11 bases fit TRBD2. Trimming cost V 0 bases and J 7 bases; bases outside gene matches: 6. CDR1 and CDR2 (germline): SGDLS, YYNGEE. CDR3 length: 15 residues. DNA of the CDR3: TGTGCCAGCAGCGTAGGAGAACTAGCGGGAGATGAGCAGTACTTC. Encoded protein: CASSVGELAGDEQYF.

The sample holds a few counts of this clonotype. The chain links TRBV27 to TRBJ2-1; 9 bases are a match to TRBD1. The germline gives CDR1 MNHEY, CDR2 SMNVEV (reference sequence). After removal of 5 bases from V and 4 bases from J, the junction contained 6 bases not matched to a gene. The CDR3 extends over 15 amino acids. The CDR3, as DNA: TGTGCCAGCAGTACACCGGGACAGGGTTACAATGAGCAGTTCTTC. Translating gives CASSTPGQGYNEQFF.

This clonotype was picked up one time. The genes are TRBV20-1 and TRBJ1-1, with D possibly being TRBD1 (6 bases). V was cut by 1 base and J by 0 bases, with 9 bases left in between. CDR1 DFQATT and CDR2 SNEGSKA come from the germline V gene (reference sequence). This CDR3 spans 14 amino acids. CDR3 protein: CSARGTALNTEAFF. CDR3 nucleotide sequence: TGCAGTGCTAGAGGGACAGCCTTGAACACTGAAGCTTTCTTT.

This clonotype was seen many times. The chain's CDR3 is CASSPGQGGFGYTF. CDR3 bases: TGTGCCAGCAGCCCGGGACAGGGGGGCTTTGGCTACACCTTC. The chain carries TRBV12-3 or TRBV12-4 and TRBJ1-2; 11 bases match TRBD1. This CDR3 region has 14 residues. J gave up 7 bases and V 6 bases, and 7 bases lay outside the gene matches.

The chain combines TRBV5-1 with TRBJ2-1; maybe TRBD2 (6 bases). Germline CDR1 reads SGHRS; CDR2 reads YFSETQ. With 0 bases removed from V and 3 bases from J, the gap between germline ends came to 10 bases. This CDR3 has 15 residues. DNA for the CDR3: TGCGCCAGCAGCTTGGCCCCGGGGGACTACAATGAGCAGTTCTTC. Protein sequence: CASSLAPGDYNEQFF.

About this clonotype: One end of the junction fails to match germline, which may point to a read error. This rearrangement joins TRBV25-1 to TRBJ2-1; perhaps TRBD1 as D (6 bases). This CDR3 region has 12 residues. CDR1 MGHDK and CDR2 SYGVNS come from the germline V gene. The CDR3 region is CTSSSTGSEQFF. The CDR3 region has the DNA TGTACCAGCAGCTCAACAGGGTCCGAGCAGTTCTTC.

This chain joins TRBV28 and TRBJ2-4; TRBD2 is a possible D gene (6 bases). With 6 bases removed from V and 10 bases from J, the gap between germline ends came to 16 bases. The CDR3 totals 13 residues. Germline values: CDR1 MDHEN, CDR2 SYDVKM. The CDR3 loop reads CASRPPSEGIQYF. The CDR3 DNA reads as TGTGCCAGCAGACCTCCGTCGGAGGGGATTCAGTACTTC.

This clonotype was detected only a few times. CDR3 DNA sequence: TGTGCCATCAGTGGGGACGGCAATGAGCAGTACTTC. Residues: CAISGDGNEQYF. This chain joins TRBV10-3 and TRBJ2-5; D possibly uses TRBD1 or TRBD2 (5 bases each). The CDR3 covers 12 residues. CDR1 and CDR2 (germline): ENHRY, SYGVKD. The V end was cut by 4 bases, the J end by 11 bases, with 14 bases between.

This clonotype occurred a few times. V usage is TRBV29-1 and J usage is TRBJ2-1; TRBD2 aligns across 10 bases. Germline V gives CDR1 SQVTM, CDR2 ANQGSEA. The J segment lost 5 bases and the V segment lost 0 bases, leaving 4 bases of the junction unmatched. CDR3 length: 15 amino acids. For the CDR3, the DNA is TGCAGCGTTGAAGATCTCGGGACTAGCGACAATGAGCAGTTCTTC. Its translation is CSVEDLGTSDNEQFF.

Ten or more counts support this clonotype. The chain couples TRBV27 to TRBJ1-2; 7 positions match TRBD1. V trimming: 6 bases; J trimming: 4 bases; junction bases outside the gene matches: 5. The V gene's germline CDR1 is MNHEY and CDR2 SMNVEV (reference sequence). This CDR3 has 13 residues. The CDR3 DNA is TGTGCCAGCAGCCTGACAGGGACCTATGGCTACACCTTC. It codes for CASSLTGTYGYTF.

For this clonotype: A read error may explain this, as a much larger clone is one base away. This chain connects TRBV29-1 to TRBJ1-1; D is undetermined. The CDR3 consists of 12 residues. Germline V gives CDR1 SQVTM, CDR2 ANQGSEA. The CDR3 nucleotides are TGCAACGTTGTGCAGTCATACACTGAAGCTTTCTTT. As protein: CNVVQSYTEAFF.

The chain's CDR3 is CASNNALTDTQYF. CDR3 DNA sequence: TGTGCCAGCAATAACGCCCTCACAGATACGCAGTATTTT. The chain couples TRBV6-2 or TRBV6-3 to TRBJ2-3; D ambiguous. This CDR3 is 13 amino acids long. V lost 7 bases, J lost 2 bases, and 10 bases lay in between. The V gene's germline CDR1 is MNHEY and CDR2 SVGEGT.

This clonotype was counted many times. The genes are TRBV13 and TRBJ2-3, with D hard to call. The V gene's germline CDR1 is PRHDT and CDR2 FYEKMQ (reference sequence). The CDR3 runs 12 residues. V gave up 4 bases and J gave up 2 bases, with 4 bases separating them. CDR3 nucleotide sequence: TGTGCCAGCAGCTCCCACACAGATACGCAGTATTTT. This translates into CASSSHTDTQYF.

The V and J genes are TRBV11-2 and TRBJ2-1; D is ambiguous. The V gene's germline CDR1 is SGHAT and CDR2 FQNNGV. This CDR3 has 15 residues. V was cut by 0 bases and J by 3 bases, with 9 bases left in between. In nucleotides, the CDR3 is TGTGCCAGCAGCTTAGATGCCTCCGGCTACAATGAGCAGTTCTTC. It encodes CASSLDASGYNEQFF.

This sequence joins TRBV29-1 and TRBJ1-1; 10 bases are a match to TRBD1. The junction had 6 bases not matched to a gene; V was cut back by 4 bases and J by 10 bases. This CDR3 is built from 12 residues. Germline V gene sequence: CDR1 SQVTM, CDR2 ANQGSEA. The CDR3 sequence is CSVGWDRGVAFF. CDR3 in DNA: TGCAGCGTTGGGTGGGACAGGGGTGTAGCTTTCTTT.

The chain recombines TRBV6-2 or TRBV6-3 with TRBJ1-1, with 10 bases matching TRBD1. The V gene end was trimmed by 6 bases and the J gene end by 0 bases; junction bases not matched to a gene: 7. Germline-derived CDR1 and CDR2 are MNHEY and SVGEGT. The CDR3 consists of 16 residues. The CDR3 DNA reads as TGTGCCAGCAGCCCGGGACAGGGGCTCTTGAACACTGAAGCTTTCTTT. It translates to CASSPGQGLLNTEAFF.

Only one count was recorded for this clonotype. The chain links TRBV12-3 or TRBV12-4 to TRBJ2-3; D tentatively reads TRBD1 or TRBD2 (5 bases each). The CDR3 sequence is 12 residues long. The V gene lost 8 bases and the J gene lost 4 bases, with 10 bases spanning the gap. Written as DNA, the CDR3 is TGTGCCAGCTTTGGGGGAGCAGATACGCAGTATTTT. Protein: CASFGGADTQYF.

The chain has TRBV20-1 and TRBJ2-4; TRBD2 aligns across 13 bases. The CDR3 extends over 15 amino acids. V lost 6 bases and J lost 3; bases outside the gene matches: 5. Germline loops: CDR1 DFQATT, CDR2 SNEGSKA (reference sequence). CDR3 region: CSALTSGRGKNIQYF. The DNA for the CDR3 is TGCAGTGCCCTAACTAGCGGGAGGGGCAAAAACATTCAGTACTTC.

The CDR3 DNA is TGCGCCAGCAGCCAAGATTGGAGAATTGACTATGGCTACACCTTC. The encoded protein is CASSQDWRIDYGYTF. This chain uses TRBV4-3 with TRBJ1-2; no reliable D call. This CDR3 has 15 amino acids. Trimming stripped 0 bases from V and 3 bases from J, with 11 bases between. Germline V gives CDR1 LGHNA, CDR2 YSLEER.

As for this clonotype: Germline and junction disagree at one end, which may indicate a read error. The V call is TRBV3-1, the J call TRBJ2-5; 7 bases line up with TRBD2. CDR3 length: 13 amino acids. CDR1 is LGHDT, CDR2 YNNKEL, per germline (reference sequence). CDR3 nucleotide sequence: TGTGCCAACAGCCTAGGACTAGACGGGACCCAGTACTTC. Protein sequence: CANSLGLDGTQYF.

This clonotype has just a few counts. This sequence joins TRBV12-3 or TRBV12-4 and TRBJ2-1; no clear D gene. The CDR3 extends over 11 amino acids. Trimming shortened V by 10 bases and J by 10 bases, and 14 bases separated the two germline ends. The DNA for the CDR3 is TGTGCCACCCGCTCGAGGAGCGAGCAGTTCTTC. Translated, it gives CATRSRSEQFF.

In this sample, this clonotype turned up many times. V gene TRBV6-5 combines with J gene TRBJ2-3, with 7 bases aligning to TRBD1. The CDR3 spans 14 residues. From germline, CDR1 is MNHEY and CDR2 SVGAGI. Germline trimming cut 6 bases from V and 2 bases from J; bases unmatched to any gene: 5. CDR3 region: CASRFTGATDTQYF. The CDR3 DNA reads TGTGCCAGCAGGTTTACAGGGGCCACAGATACGCAGTATTTT.

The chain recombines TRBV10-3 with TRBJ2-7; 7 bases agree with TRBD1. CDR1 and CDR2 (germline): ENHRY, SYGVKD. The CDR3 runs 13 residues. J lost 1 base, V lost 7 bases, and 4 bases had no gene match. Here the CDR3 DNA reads TGTGCCATCAATACGGGACAGTCCTACGAGCAGTACTTC. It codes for CAINTGQSYEQYF.

The CDR3 sequence: CASSLVGQPSFTEAFF. The DNA of the CDR3 is TGTGCCAGCAGCTTAGTGGGACAGCCATCCTTCACTGAAGCTTTCTTT. V gene TRBV7-2 combines with J gene TRBJ1-1, with 7 bases aligning to TRBD1. The CDR3 spans 16 residues. In germline, CDR1 is SGHTA, CDR2 FQGNSA. Germline trimming cut 1 base from V and 4 bases from J; bases unmatched to any gene: 9.

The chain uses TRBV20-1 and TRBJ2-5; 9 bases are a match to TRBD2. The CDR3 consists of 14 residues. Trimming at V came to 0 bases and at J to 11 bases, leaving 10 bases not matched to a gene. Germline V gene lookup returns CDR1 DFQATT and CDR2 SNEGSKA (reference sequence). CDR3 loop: CSAREGGTSYGQYF. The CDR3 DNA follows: TGCAGTGCTAGAGAGGGGGGGACTAGCTATGGGCAGTACTTC.

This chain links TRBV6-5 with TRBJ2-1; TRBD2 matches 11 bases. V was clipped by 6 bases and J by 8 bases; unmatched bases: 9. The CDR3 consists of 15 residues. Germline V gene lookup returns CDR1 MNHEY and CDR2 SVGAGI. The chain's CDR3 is CASSPTSGRDDEQFF. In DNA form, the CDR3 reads TGTGCCAGCAGCCCCACTAGCGGGAGAGACGATGAGCAGTTCTTC.

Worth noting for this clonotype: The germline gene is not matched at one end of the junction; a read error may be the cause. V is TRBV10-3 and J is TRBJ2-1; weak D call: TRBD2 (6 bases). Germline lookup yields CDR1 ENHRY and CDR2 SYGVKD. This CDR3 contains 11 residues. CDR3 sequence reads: CTIETRGEQFF. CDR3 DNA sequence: TGTACCATAGAAACCCGGGGGGAGCAGTTCTTC.

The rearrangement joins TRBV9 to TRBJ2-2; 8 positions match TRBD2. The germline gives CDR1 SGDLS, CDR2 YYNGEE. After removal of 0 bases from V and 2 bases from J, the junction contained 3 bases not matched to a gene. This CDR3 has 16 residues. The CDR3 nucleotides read TGTGCCAGCAGCGTAGTACTAGCGGATAACACCGGGGAGCTGTTTTTT. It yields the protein CASSVVLADNTGELFF.

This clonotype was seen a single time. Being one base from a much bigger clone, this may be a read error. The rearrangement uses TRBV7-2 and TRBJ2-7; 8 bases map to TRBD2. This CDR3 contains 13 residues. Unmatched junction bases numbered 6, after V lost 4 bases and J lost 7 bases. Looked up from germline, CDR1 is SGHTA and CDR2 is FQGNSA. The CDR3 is CASSWTSYNEQYF. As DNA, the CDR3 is TGTGCCAGCAGCTGGACTAGCTACAATGAGCAGTACTTC.